This passage covers 15 T cell receptor beta chains from one sample sequenced in a study of CD8 T cells in ankylosing spondylitis. Whole-study results and caveats: What appeared characteristic of ankylosing spondylitis blood was a TCR beta motif of under 10 highly homologous variants.

Their target antigens are unknown. TCRdb ran MiXCR on the 5' RACE reads and lists one entry per CDR3 protein. This table has some 330,000 distinct CDR3 sequences, around 7.6% appearing once. The sample was blood, either unsorted or a sorted T cell fraction (not recorded which). The receptors here all came from a male donor with ankylosing spondylitis.

The table lists this clonotype with a few counts. The J gene is TRBJ2-3, the V gene TRBV20-1; perhaps TRBD2 as D (5 bases). This CDR3 spans 13 amino acids. Germline CDR1 is DFQATT and CDR2 is SNEGSKA (reference sequence). V was pared by 6 bases and J by 1 base, with 11 bases between. CDR3 residues: CSAGAGGTDTQYF. DNA of the CDR3: TGCAGTGCGGGCGCCGGGGGCACAGATACGCAGTATTTT.

In its sample, this clonotype was seen many times. The chain is built from TRBV29-1 and TRBJ2-7, with D possibly being TRBD1 (7 bases). Trimming cost V 7 bases and J 2 bases, with 15 bases left between them. The CDR3 consists of 13 residues. CDR1 SQVTM and CDR2 ANQGSEA come from the germline V gene. In DNA, the CDR3 is TGCAGCGCCGGATCAGGGGGGACCTACGAGCAGTACTTC. Translated, it gives CSAGSGGTYEQYF.

This clonotype came up many times. The V call is TRBV5-1, the J call TRBJ2-7, with D tentatively TRBD2 (5 bases). The germline gives CDR1 SGHRS, CDR2 YFSETQ. The CDR3 sequence is 15 residues long. With 2 bases removed from V and 7 bases from J, the gap between germline ends came to 19 bases. CDR3 region: CASSFSASRSGEQYF. CDR3 nucleotides: TGCGCCAGCAGCTTTTCGGCTAGCAGGTCGGGTGAGCAGTACTTC.

The chain employs TRBV24-1 and TRBJ2-6, with D possibly being TRBD2 (7 bases). From germline, CDR1 is KGHDR and CDR2 SFDVKD. This CDR3 comprises 17 residues. Trimming removed 3 bases at V and 1 base at J, with 12 bases between. CDR3 in DNA: TGTGCCACCAGTGATGGGGGGGCAGGATCTGGGGCCAACGTCCTGACTTTC. Its protein product is CATSDGGAGSGANVLTF.

This clonotype was seen only a few times. The rearrangement uses TRBV7-9 and TRBJ2-5; 7 nucleotides agree with TRBD1. CDR1 is SEHNR and CDR2 is FQNEAQ in the germline V gene (reference sequence). V gave up 1 base and J gave up 1 base; unmatched junction bases: 3. The CDR3 extends over 15 amino acids. The CDR3 region has the DNA TGTGCCAGCAGCTTAGGGGGACAGACCCAAGAGACCCAGTACTTC. Amino acid sequence: CASSLGGQTQETQYF. Drawing the rest from reference TRBV7-9 and TRBJ2-5, the complete variable domain is DTGVSQNPRHKITKRGQNVTFRCDPISEHNRLYWYRQTLGQGPEFLTYFQNEAQLEKSRLLSDRFSAERPKGSFSTLEIQRTEQGDSAMYLCASSLGGQTQETQYFGPGTRLLVL.

This clonotype was observed a single time. The V gene is TRBV18, the J gene TRBJ2-7; weak D call: TRBD1 (7 bases). Trimming took off 4 bases at V and 6 bases at J, with 13 bases between the two ends. There are 13 residues in the CDR3. Germline V gene lookup returns CDR1 KGHSH and CDR2 LQKENI. As DNA, the CDR3 is TGTGCCAGCTCACAAGCAGGGGGGTTCGAGCAGTACTTC. Residues: CASSQAGGFEQYF.

This clonotype occurred many times. This chain links TRBV7-2 with TRBJ2-7, with D possibly TRBD2 on 5 matching bases. Germline CDR1 is SGHTA and CDR2 is FQGNSA. The CDR3 is 14 residues long. V lost 5 bases, J lost 1 base, and 12 bases lay in between. The chain's CDR3 is CASSTSSRSYEQYF. CDR3 DNA sequence: TGTGCCAGCAGCACTAGTAGTAGATCCTACGAGCAGTACTTC.

The chain uses TRBV20-1 and TRBJ2-2; D might be TRBD1 or TRBD2, each matching 5 bases. Germline CDR1 DFQATT, CDR2 SNEGSKA (reference sequence). V shed 3 bases and J shed 7 bases, with 12 bases lying between them. This CDR3 is built from 13 residues. CDR3 protein: CSASGGSGGELFF. In nucleotides, the CDR3 is TGCAGTGCTAGTGGGGGATCGGGCGGGGAGCTGTTTTTT.

This clonotype was picked up a small number of times. V is TRBV10-3 and J is TRBJ2-2, with TRBD1 as a possible D gene (6 bases). Per the germline V gene, CDR1 is ENHRY and CDR2 is SYGVKD. V lost 10 bases and J 6 bases, leaving 21 bases between the germline ends. This CDR3 comprises 15 residues. CDR3 protein: CATQPGGVFAGELFF. Written as DNA, the CDR3 is TGTGCCACCCAACCTGGGGGCGTCTTTGCCGGGGAGCTGTTTTTT.

The CDR3 DNA is TGTGCCAGCAGTGAACAGGGTCCAGAGACCCAGTACTTC. The encoded protein is CASSEQGPETQYF. This sequence joins TRBV12-3 or TRBV12-4 and TRBJ2-5; TRBD1 is a possible D gene (6 bases). CDR3 length: 13 amino acids. Trimming removed 5 bases at V and 4 bases at J, with 11 bases between.

Ten or more counts support this clonotype. This sequence joins TRBV7-3 and TRBJ2-1; 9 nucleotides match TRBD2. There are 17 residues in the CDR3. Per germline, CDR1 SGHTA and CDR2 FQGTGA. Losses at the gene ends were 0 bases for V and 7 bases for J; bases not matched to a gene: 10. CDR3: CASSLTFGSGSWNEQFF. The CDR3 nucleotides read TGTGCCAGCAGCTTAACGTTCGGTAGCGGGAGTTGGAATGAGCAGTTCTTC.

This chain links TRBV20-1 with TRBJ2-2, with D unresolved. Trimming removed 2 bases at V and 0 bases at J, with 7 bases between. From germline, CDR1 is DFQATT and CDR2 SNEGSKA (reference sequence). CDR3 length: 14 residues. CDR3 DNA: TGCAGTGCTAGAAGTGGGACGAACACCGGGGAGCTGTTTTTT. Translation gives CSARSGTNTGELFF.

This clonotype was observed many times. The chain carries TRBV25-1 and TRBJ2-7; TRBD1 might be the D (7 bases). Between the trimmed V and J ends, which lost 5 bases and 3 bases, there was a span of 14 bases. The germline CDR1 and CDR2 sequences are MGHDK and SYGVNS. The length of the CDR3 is 14 residues. Written as DNA, the CDR3 is TGTGCCAGCAGTAGGAGCAGGGGGGTCTACGAGCAGTACTTC. It specifies CASSRSRGVYEQYF.

The chain combines TRBV7-2 with TRBJ1-4; no clear D. Germline values: CDR1 SGHTA, CDR2 FQGNSA. The V end was cut by 1 base, the J end by 5 bases, with 11 bases between. The CDR3 covers 15 residues. The CDR3 region has the DNA TGTGCCAGCAGCTTAGTAGGCGGGCAGAATGAAAAACTGTTTTTT. It yields the protein CASSLVGGQNEKLFF.

This clonotype was counted a few times. The chain joins TRBV18 to TRBJ2-7; 9 bases are a match to TRBD1. This CDR3 has 16 residues. The junction had 9 bases not matched to a gene; V was cut back by 3 bases and J by 3 bases. Germline V gene lookup returns CDR1 KGHSH and CDR2 LQKENI. The CDR3 DNA sequence: TGTGCCAGCTCACCCGTAATCCGGGGACAGGGCTACGAGCAGTACTTC. Its translation: CASSPVIRGQGYEQYF.